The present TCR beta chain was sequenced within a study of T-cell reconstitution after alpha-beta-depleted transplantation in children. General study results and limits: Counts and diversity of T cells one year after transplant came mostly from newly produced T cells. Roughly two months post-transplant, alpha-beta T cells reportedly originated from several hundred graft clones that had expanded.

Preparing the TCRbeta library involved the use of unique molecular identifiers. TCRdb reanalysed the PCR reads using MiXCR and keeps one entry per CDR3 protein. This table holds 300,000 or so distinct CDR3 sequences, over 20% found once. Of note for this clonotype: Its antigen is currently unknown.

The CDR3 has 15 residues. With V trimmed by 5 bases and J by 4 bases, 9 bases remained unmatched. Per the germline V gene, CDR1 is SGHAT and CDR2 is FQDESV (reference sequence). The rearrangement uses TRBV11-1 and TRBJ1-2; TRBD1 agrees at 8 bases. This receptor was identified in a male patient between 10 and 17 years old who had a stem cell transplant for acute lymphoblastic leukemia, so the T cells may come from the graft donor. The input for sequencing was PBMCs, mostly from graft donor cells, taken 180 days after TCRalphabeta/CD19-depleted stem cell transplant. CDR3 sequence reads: CASSQGQVNLYGYTF. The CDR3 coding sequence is TGTGCCAGCAGCCAGGGACAGGTTAATCTCTATGGCTACACCTTC.